This T cell receptor beta chain is from a study of blood T cell repertoires in COVID-19. Study-wide background: Sites across the United States, Italy and Spain contributed samples from acute and convalescent COVID-19. In each case, the material was cDNA or gDNA derived from T cells, B-cell-depleted T cells, or PBMCs.

This CDR3 spans 14 amino acids. The V gene lost 8 bases and the J gene lost 1 base, with 11 bases spanning the gap. The germline V gene has CDR1 ENHRY and CDR2 SYGVKD. In the authors' methods: Scientists estimated how many nucleated cells there were by amplifying reference gene primers. Sequenced by immunoSEQ multiplex PCR; TCRdb stores in-frame clones only, minus some. For V, J and clone size, that table is used; D and trimming come from the DNA. The sample lists approximately 49,000 clones, roughly 70% seen once, with 7.5% to 9% in the top ten. This clone has more than one count but fewer than ten. This TCR was sampled from a woman aged 70-85 years with acute or convalescent COVID-19. Input material: peripheral blood. The chain recombines TRBV10-3 with TRBJ2-2, with TRBD2 as a possible D gene (5 bases). The CDR3: CAISSAENTGELFF. DNA for the CDR3: TGTGCCATCTCGTCAGCGGAGAACACCGGGGAGCTGTTTTTT.